The present entry profiles one T cell receptor (beta chain) with its context. The CDR3 loop spans 16 amino acids. CDR1 and CDR2 (germline): LNHDA, SQIVND (reference sequence). With V trimmed by 6 bases and J by 7 bases, 7 bases remained unmatched. Using immunoSEQ multiplex PCR, the repertoire was profiled, and TCRdb retains in-frame clones only, with some absent. The repertoire holds about 310,000 clones, 70% to 90% seen once, with 9.5% in the top ten. The data were obtained in a study of blood T cell repertoires in COVID-19. This chain links TRBV19 with TRBJ1-6; 12 nucleotides line up with TRBD1. This clonotype originated in a woman aged 40 to 55 who had recovered from COVID-19. Sequences were obtained from PBMCs or T cells enriched from blood (not recorded which). CDR3 nucleotides: TGTGCCAGTAGGGATCCGGGACAGGGGGCAAATTCACCCCTCCACTTT. It yields the protein CASRDPGQGANSPLHF.